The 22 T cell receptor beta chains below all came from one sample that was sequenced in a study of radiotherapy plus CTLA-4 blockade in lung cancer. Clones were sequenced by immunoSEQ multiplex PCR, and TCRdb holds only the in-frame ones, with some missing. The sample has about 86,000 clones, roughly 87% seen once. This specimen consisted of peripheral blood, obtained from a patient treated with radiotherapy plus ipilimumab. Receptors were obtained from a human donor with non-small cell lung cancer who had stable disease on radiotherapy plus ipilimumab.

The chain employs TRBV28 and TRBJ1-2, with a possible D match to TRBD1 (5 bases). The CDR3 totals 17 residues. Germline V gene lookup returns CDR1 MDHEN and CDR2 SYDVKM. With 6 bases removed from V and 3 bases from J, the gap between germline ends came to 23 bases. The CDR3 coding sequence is TGTGCCAGCAGCCCCATAACTGGGGGGATTATTTACTATGGCTACACCTTC. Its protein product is CASSPITGGIIYYGYTF.

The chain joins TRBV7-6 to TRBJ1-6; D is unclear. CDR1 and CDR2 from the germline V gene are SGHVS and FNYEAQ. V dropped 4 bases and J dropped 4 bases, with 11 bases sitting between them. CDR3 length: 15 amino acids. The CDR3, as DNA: TGTGCCAGCAGCTCTTTACGGGGTTATAATTCACCCCTCCACTTT. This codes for CASSSLRGYNSPLHF.

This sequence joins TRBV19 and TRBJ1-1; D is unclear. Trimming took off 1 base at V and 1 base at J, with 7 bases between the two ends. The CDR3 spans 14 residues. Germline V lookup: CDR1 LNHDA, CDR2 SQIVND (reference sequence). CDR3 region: CASSIGGRNTEAFF. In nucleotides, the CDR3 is TGTGCCAGTAGTATAGGCGGCAGGAACACTGAAGCTTTCTTT. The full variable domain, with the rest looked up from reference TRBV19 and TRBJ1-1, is DGGITQSPKYLFRKEGQNVTLSCEQNLNHDAMYWYRQDPGQGLRLIYYSQIVNDFQKGDIAEGYSVSREKKESFPLTVTSAQKNPTAFYLCASSIGGRNTEAFFGQGTRLTVV.

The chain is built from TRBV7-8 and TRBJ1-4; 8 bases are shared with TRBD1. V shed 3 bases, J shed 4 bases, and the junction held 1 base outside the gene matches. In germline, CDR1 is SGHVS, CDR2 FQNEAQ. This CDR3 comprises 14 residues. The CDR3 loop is CASSFDRGNEKLFF. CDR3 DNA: TGTGCCAGCAGCTTTGACAGGGGTAATGAAAAACTGTTTTTT.

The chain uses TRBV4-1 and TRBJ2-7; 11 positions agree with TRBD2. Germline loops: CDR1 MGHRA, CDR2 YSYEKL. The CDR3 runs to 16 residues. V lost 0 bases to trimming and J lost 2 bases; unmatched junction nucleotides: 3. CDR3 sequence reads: CASSQDPSGRPYEQYF. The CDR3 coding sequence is TGCGCCAGCAGCCAAGATCCTAGCGGGAGGCCCTACGAGCAGTACTTC.

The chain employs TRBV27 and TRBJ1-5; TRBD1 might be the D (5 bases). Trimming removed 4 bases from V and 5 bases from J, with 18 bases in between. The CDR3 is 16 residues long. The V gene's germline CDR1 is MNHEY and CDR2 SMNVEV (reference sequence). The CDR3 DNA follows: TGTGCCAGCAGTTCCAACTCCCAGGGCATCCATCAGCCCCAGCATTTT. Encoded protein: CASSSNSQGIHQPQHF.

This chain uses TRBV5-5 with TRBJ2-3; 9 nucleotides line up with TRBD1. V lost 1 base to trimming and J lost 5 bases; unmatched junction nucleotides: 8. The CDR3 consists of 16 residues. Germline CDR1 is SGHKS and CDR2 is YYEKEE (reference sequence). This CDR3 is CASSLRRQGDGDTQYF. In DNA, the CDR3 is TGTGCCAGCAGCTTGAGGAGACAGGGGGATGGAGATACGCAGTATTTT.

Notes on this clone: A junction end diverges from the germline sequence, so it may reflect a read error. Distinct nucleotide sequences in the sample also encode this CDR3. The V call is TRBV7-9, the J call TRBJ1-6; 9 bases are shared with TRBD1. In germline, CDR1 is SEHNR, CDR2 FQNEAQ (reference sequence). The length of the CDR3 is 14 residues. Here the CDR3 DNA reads TGCGCCAGCAGCTCGGGACAGGGAATTTCACCCCTCCACTTT. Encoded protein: CASSSGQGISPLHF.

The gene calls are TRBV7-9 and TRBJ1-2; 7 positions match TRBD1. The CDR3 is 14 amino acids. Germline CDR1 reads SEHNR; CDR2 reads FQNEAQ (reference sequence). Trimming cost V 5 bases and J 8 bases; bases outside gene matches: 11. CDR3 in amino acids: CASSPRRGLGGYTF. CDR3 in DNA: TGTGCCAGCAGCCCCAGGAGGGGGCTTGGAGGCTACACCTTC.

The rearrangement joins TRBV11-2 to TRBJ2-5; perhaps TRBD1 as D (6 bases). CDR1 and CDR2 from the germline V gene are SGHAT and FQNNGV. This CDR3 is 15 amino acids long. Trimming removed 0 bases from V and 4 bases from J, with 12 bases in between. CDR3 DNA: TGTGCCAGCAGCTTAGATCCAGGCAGGGGAGAGACCCAGTACTTC. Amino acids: CASSLDPGRGETQYF.

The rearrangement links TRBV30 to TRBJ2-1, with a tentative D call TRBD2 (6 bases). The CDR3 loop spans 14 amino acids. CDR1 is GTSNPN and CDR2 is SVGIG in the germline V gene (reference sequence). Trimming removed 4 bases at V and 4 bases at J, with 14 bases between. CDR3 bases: TGTGCCTGGAAACGGGTTAGCGGTTACAATGAGCAGTTCTTC. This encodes CAWKRVSGYNEQFF. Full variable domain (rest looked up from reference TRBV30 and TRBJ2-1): SQTIHQWPATLVQPVGSPLSLECTVEGTSNPNLYWYRQAAGRGLQLLFYSVGIGQISSEVPQNLSASRPQDRQFILSSKKLLLSDSGFYLCAWKRVSGYNEQFFGPGTRLTVL.

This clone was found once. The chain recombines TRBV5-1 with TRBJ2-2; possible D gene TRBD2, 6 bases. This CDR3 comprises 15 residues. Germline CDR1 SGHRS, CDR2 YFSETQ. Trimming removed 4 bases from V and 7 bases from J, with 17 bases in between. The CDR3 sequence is CASSLGTERFGELFF. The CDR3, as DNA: TGCGCCAGCAGCCTCGGGACTGAGCGCTTCGGGGAGCTGTTTTTT.

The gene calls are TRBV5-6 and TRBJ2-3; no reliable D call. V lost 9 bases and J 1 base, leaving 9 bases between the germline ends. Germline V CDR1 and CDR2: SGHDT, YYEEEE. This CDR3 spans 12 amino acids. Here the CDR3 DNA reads TGTGCCACGACCCAGGGCACAGATACGCAGTATTTT. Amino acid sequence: CATTQGTDTQYF.

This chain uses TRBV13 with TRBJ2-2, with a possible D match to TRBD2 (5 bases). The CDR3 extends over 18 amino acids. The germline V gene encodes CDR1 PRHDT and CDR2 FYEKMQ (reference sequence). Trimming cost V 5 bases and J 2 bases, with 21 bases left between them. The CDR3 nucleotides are TGTGCCAGCAGCCCGACCCCCCGCGGACTCGGAAACACCGGGGAGCTGTTTTTT. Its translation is CASSPTPRGLGNTGELFF.

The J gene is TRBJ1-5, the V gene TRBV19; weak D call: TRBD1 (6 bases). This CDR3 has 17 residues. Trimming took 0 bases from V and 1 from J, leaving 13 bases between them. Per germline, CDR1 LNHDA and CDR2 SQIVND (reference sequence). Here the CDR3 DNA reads TGTGCCAGTAGTATAGATATAATAGGGGGGAGCAATCAGCCCCAGCATTTT. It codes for CASSIDIIGGSNQPQHF. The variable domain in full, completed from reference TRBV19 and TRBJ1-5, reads DGGITQSPKYLFRKEGQNVTLSCEQNLNHDAMYWYRQDPGQGLRLIYYSQIVNDFQKGDIAEGYSVSREKKESFPLTVTSAQKNPTAFYLCASSIDIIGGSNQPQHFGDGTRLSIL.

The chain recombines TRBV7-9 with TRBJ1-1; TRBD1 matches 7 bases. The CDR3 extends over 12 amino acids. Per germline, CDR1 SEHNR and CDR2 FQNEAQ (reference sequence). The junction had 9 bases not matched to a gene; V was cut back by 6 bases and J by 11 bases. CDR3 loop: CASSSAGGDAFF. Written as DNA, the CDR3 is TGTGCCAGCAGTTCGGCAGGGGGGGACGCTTTCTTT.

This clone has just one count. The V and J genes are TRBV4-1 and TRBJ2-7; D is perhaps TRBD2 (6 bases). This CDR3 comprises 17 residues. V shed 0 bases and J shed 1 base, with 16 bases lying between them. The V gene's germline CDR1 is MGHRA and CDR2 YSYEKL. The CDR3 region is CASSQELPTSWSYEQYF. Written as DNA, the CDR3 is TGCGCCAGCAGCCAAGAGCTCCCGACTAGTTGGTCCTACGAGCAGTACTTC.

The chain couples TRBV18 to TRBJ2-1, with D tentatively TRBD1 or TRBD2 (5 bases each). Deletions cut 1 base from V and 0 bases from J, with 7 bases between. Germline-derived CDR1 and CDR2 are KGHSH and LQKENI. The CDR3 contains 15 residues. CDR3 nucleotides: TGTGCCAGCTCACCACGGGGGACCTCCTACAATGAGCAGTTCTTC. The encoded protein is CASSPRGTSYNEQFF.

The CDR3 sequence: CASSLEGRVRGEQYF. In DNA form, the CDR3 reads TGTGCCAGCAGTTTGGAGGGGAGGGTCCGAGGTGAGCAGTACTTC. The chain combines TRBV28 with TRBJ2-7; 7 bases line up with TRBD2. Germline V gene lookup returns CDR1 MDHEN and CDR2 SYDVKM. After removal of 3 bases from V and 7 bases from J, the junction contained 12 bases not matched to a gene. The CDR3 extends over 15 amino acids.

DNA for the CDR3: TGCAGCGTTGGGGTGCGCAACTACGAGCAGTACTTC. It translates to CSVGVRNYEQYF. V and J are TRBV29-1 and TRBJ2-7; the D is unclear. The CDR3 extends over 12 amino acids. Germline V gene sequence: CDR1 SQVTM, CDR2 ANQGSEA. V shed 4 bases and J shed 3 bases, with 10 bases lying between them.

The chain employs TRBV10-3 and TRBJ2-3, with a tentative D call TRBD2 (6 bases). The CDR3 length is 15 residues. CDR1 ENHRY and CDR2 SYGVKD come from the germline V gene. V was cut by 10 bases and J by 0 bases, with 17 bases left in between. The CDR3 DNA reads TGTGCCACGCTTGCTAGCGTGACTAGCACAGATACGCAGTATTTT. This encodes CATLASVTSTDTQYF.

CDR3 in DNA: TGTGCCAGCAGTCAAATAGCGGGAGGAAGGGGCAATGAGCAGTTCTTC. It encodes CASSQIAGGRGNEQFF. V and J are TRBV28 and TRBJ2-1, with 10 positions matching TRBD2. CDR3 length: 16 amino acids. CDR1 is MDHEN, CDR2 SYDVKM, per germline. V gave up 5 bases and J gave up 6 bases; unmatched junction bases: 10.